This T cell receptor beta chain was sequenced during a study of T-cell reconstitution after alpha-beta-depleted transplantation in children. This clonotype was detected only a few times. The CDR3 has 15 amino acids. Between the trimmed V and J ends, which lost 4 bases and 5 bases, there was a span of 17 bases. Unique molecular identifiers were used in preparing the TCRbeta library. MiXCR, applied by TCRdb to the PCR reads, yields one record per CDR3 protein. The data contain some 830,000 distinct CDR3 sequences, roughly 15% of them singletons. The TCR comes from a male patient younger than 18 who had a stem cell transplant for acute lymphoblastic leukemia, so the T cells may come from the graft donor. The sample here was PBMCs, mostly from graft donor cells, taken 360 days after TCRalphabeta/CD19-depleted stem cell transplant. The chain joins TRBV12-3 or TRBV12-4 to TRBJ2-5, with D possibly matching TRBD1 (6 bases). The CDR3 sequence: CASSSPGQMKETQYF. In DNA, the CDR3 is TGTGCCAGCAGTTCCCCTGGACAGATGAAGGAGACCCAGTACTTC.